This T cell receptor beta chain was sequenced in a study of T cell repertoires in cytomegalovirus infection. Study summary: Through public TCR beta signatures, both CMV infection and matching HLA type were indicated. Study observations and caveats: HLA-C-restricted TCR beta clonotypes specific for CMV led the ex vivo response. Cumulative public TCR beta family frequency identified CMV carriers with the relevant HLA.

In this sample, this clonotype turned up many times. Its antigen is currently unknown. TCRdb reanalysed the reads using MiXCR and keeps one entry per CDR3 protein. This table has about 920,000 distinct CDR3 sequences, roughly 31% appearing once. This clonotype originated in a human donor in good health (CMV status not recorded). Some clones in this sample may be carry-over from other donors' samples. The sequencing here drew on cultured CD8+ T cells from PBMCs, taken from culture after CMV antigen stimulation.

Here the CDR3 DNA reads TGTGCCAGCAGCCCACAGGAGCCTAACTATGGCTACACCTTC. Translation: CASSPQEPNYGYTF. V is TRBV7-2 and J is TRBJ1-2; D is possibly TRBD1 (5 bases). With 5 bases removed from V and 0 bases from J, the gap between germline ends came to 10 bases. The CDR3 is made up of 14 amino acids. Germline V gene lookup returns CDR1 SGHTA and CDR2 FQGNSA.